The 29 T cell receptor beta chains below were found in one sample sequenced in a study of blood T cell repertoires in COVID-19. The protocol was immunoSEQ multiplex PCR, while the TCRdb copy is restricted to in-frame clones and leaves out a portion. The sample lists about half a million clones, approximately 85% occurring once. The sample taken for sequencing was peripheral blood. All receptors derive from a human donor in a cohort sampled during active COVID-19.

The count of this clone is one. The gene calls are TRBV19 and TRBJ2-5, with D possibly matching TRBD1 (6 bases). The CDR3 totals 14 residues. V was shortened by 4 bases and J by 5 bases, with 14 bases between the two germline ends. The germline gives CDR1 LNHDA, CDR2 SQIVND (reference sequence). The CDR3 nucleotides read TGTGCCAGTAGTAAAACAGGGACGTGGGAGACCCAGTACTTC. This gives the protein CASSKTGTWETQYF.

This chain links TRBV18 with TRBJ2-1; D might be TRBD2 (6 bases). V was trimmed by 0 bases and J by 1 base, leaving 22 bases between them. The germline gives CDR1 KGHSH, CDR2 LQKENI. The CDR3 spans 20 residues. The CDR3 DNA is TGTGCCAGCTCACCACCGAGACTAGTGAGTAGATCTTTTTCCTACAATGAGCAGTTCTTC. Its protein product is CASSPPRLVSRSFSYNEQFF. Supplemented by reference TRBV18 and TRBJ2-1, the full variable domain reads NAGVMQNPRHLVRRRGQEARLRCSPMKGHSHVYWYRQLPEEGLKFMVYLQKENIIDESGMPKERFSAEFPKEGPSILRIQQVVRGDSAAYFCASSPPRLVSRSFSYNEQFFGPGTRLTVL.

The V gene is TRBV5-5, the J gene TRBJ1-6; D is unresolved. The V gene lost 2 bases and the J gene lost 5 bases, with 14 bases spanning the gap. Germline values: CDR1 SGHKS, CDR2 YYEKEE (reference sequence). The CDR3 sequence is 16 residues long. This CDR3 reads CASSFPRLTDNSPLHF. CDR3 bases: TGTGCCAGCAGCTTCCCCCGACTGACGGATAATTCACCCCTCCACTTT.

J is TRBJ1-2 and V is TRBV19; D is ambiguous. The CDR3 is 14 amino acids. The germline V gene has CDR1 LNHDA and CDR2 SQIVND (reference sequence). With 0 bases removed from V and 8 bases from J, the gap between germline ends came to 13 bases. Here the CDR3 reads CASSIERGPGGYTF. DNA for the CDR3: TGTGCCAGTAGTATAGAACGAGGTCCGGGAGGCTACACCTTC.

The chain is built from TRBV7-9 and TRBJ1-2; TRBD1 agrees at 8 bases. Germline loops: CDR1 SEHNR, CDR2 FQNEAQ (reference sequence). This CDR3 contains 14 residues. V shed 8 bases and J 3 bases; nucleotides not matched to a gene: 8. CDR3 region: CASGSGQGYYGYTF. The CDR3 nucleotides are TGTGCCAGCGGCAGCGGACAGGGTTACTATGGCTACACCTTC.

The rearrangement joins TRBV15 to TRBJ2-1; the D gene is possibly TRBD1 (6 bases). CDR1 LNHNV and CDR2 YYDKDF come from the germline V gene (reference sequence). V lost 5 bases to trimming and J lost 9 bases, with 14 bases between them. The CDR3 is 13 amino acids. DNA of the CDR3: TGTGCCACCAGCCCAGAAAACAGGGTTGAGCAGTTCTTC. Its translation is CATSPENRVEQFF.

This chain links TRBV23-1 with TRBJ1-2; a possible D gene is TRBD1 (5 bases). TRBV23-1 is treated as an ORF (open reading frame) with a function not yet certain. Deletions cut 2 bases from V and 0 bases from J, with 22 bases between. The CDR3 contains 19 residues. CDR3 coding DNA: TGCGCCAGCAGTCAAACCCCATCGGGCGCAGGGAATCCTAACTATGGCTACACCTTC. This encodes CASSQTPSGAGNPNYGYTF.

The gene calls are TRBV30 and TRBJ1-5; D call uncertain. The V gene lost 2 bases and the J gene lost 6 bases, with 11 bases spanning the gap. The CDR3 length is 13 residues. The germline gives CDR1 GTSNPN, CDR2 SVGIG (reference sequence). The CDR3 coding sequence is TGTGCCTGGAGTCCCGAGGGAGTTCAGCCCCAGCATTTT. It is translated as CAWSPEGVQPQHF.

A word on this clone: This CDR3 is also generated by other DNA sequences in the sample. CDR3 DNA sequence: TGTGCCAGCAGCGTAGGGACTAGCGTCGCCTACGAGCAGTACTTC. Its protein is CASSVGTSVAYEQYF. V and J are TRBV9 and TRBJ2-7; 9 bases align to TRBD2. The trim removed 0 bases at V and 2 bases at J, leaving 3 bases unmatched. CDR1 is SGDLS, CDR2 YYNGEE, per germline. The CDR3 has 15 amino acids.

This chain joins TRBV5-5 and TRBJ2-4, with 7 bases identical to TRBD2. This CDR3 has 14 amino acids. Trimming took 2 bases from V and 7 from J; bases not matched to a gene: 6. The germline V gene encodes CDR1 SGHKS and CDR2 YYEKEE (reference sequence). As DNA, the CDR3 is TGTGCCAGCAGCTTTTGGGGAGGGCAGAACATTCAGTACTTC. Translating it yields CASSFWGGQNIQYF.

This clone came up a few times. This chain uses TRBV9 with TRBJ2-3; D remains ambiguous. The germline V and J ends were trimmed by 2 bases and 8 bases, with 12 bases remaining between them. The CDR3 runs to 13 residues. The germline gives CDR1 SGDLS, CDR2 YYNGEE. Here the CDR3 DNA reads TGTGCCAGCAGCGTTGTGACGTCGGGTACGCAGTATTTT. Translation: CASSVVTSGTQYF.

The V call is TRBV9, the J call TRBJ2-7, with a weak D call TRBD2 (6 bases). The CDR3 is 12 residues long. V was shortened by 4 bases and J by 4 bases, with 9 bases between the two germline ends. Per germline, CDR1 SGDLS and CDR2 YYNGEE. CDR3 sequence (DNA): TGTGCCAGCAGCCTCGGAGGGTACGAGCAGTACTTC. This encodes CASSLGGYEQYF.

The chain has TRBV21-1 and TRBJ2-2; no DNA check was done on the table's D call, TRBD2. TRBV21-1 constitutes a pseudogene. The CDR3 runs to 14 residues. Here the CDR3 reads CASSQPTPGGELFF. CDR3 nucleotides: TGTGCCAGCAGTCAACCGACTCCGGGCGGGGAGCTGTTTTTT.

V and J are TRBV19 and TRBJ1-1, with 8 nucleotides matching TRBD1. Trimming at V came to 9 bases and at J to 5 bases, leaving 8 bases not matched to a gene. The germline V gene encodes CDR1 LNHDA and CDR2 SQIVND (reference sequence). The CDR3 has 13 residues. The DNA of the CDR3 is TGTGCCAGCGATCGACAGGGGAATACTGAAGCTTTCTTT. Protein sequence: CASDRQGNTEAFF.

The V gene is TRBV14, the J gene TRBJ2-3; tentatively, D is TRBD2 (6 bases). The CDR3 has 14 residues. With 4 bases removed from V and 2 bases from J, the gap between germline ends came to 10 bases. Looked up from germline, CDR1 is SGHDN and CDR2 is FVKESK. The CDR3 spells CASSRWTTTDTQYF. The CDR3 coding sequence is TGTGCCAGCAGCCGATGGACTACCACAGATACGCAGTATTTT.

This clone was counted between two and nine times. The V and J genes are TRBV23-1 and TRBJ1-2; 7 bases line up with TRBD1. TRBV23-1 qualifies as an ORF whose function is uncertain. Losses at the gene ends were 4 bases for V and 4 bases for J; bases not matched to a gene: 12. The length of the CDR3 is 16 residues. The CDR3: CASSPADRNCAYGYTF. CDR3 sequence (DNA): TGCGCCAGCAGTCCCGCGGACAGGAATTGTGCCTATGGCTACACCTTC.

The chain recombines TRBV24-1 with TRBJ1-2, with TRBD1 matching over 11 bases. Germline V gene lookup returns CDR1 KGHDR and CDR2 SFDVKD. This CDR3 is built from 16 residues. V was pared by 9 bases and J by 7 bases, with 15 bases of the junction left unmatched. CDR3 loop: CATSGIQDRGRRGYTF. The CDR3 DNA follows: TGTGCCACCTCTGGAATACAGGACAGGGGGCGCCGTGGCTACACCTTC.

The chain has TRBV6-4 and TRBJ2-2; 14 nucleotides match TRBD2. V lost 8 bases, J lost 3 bases, and 5 bases stayed unmatched. Germline-derived CDR1 and CDR2 are MRHNA and SNTAGT. The CDR3 is 16 residues long. CDR3 DNA: TGTGCCAGCGGTGGACTAGCGGGAGGCGACACCGGGGAGCTGTTTTTT. As protein: CASGGLAGGDTGELFF.

The J gene is TRBJ1-2, the V gene TRBV19, with TRBD1 matching over 7 bases. Germline assignment: CDR1 LNHDA and CDR2 SQIVND (reference sequence). The CDR3 length is 15 residues. V lost 1 base to trimming and J lost 4 bases; unmatched junction nucleotides: 6. This CDR3 is CASSIAAGQPYGYTF. The CDR3 bases are TGTGCCAGTAGTATAGCCGCGGGACAGCCCTATGGCTACACCTTC.

The chain links TRBV9 to TRBJ1-3; D is uncertain. CDR1 is SGDLS, CDR2 YYNGEE, per germline. The CDR3 has 14 amino acids. Deletions cut 4 bases from V and 7 bases from J, with 15 bases between. The DNA for the CDR3 is TGTGCCAGCAGCTTAGAGATGCGTACTAACACCATATATTTT. This sequence encodes CASSLEMRTNTIYF.

The chain is built from TRBV15 and TRBJ1-6; no clear D gene. V lost 4 bases to trimming and J lost 6 bases, with 7 bases between them. CDR1 is LNHNV and CDR2 is YYDKDF in the germline V gene (reference sequence). CDR3 length equals 13 residues. The CDR3 DNA sequence: TGTGCCACCAGCACGAGCCTTAATTCACCCCTCCACTTT. This gives the protein CATSTSLNSPLHF.

This chain joins TRBV19 and TRBJ1-3, with TRBD1 matching 7 bases. V trimming: 7 bases; J trimming: 4 bases; junction bases outside the gene matches: 10. The CDR3 sequence is 15 residues long. Germline CDR1 and CDR2: LNHDA and SQIVND (reference sequence). CDR3 residues: CASIPDRLGGNTIYF. The CDR3, as DNA: TGTGCCAGTATCCCGGACAGGCTTGGCGGAAACACCATATATTTT.

V usage is TRBV5-6 and J usage is TRBJ1-5; D might be TRBD1 (6 bases). This CDR3 is built from 16 residues. Per the germline V gene, CDR1 is SGHDT and CDR2 is YYEEEE. The V end lost 3 bases, the J end lost 0 bases, and 13 bases lay between the germline ends. CDR3 in DNA: TGTGCCAGCAGCTCTCAAGGACAGTATAGCAATCAGCCCCAGCATTTT. This translates into CASSSQGQYSNQPQHF.

This clone was detected only once. The V call is TRBV2, the J call TRBJ2-1; TRBD2 aligns across 8 bases. Germline CDR1 SNHLY, CDR2 FYNNEI. This CDR3 has 14 residues. V was pared by 6 bases and J by 7 bases, with 8 bases of the junction left unmatched. Written as DNA, the CDR3 is TGTGCCAGCAGGCCGGGACTAGGACTGAATGAGCAGTTCTTC. It yields the protein CASRPGLGLNEQFF.

The V gene is TRBV5-5, the J gene TRBJ1-4; possible D gene TRBD1, 5 bases. Looked up from germline, CDR1 is SGHKS and CDR2 is YYEKEE (reference sequence). There are 16 residues in the CDR3. V gave up 0 bases and J gave up 1 base, with 10 bases separating them. The CDR3 reads CASSLVRGGTNEKLFF. CDR3 sequence (DNA): TGTGCCAGCAGCTTGGTACGGGGGGGAACTAATGAAAAACTGTTTTTT.

The chain joins TRBV11-1 to TRBJ2-3, with 11 bases lining up with TRBD2. CDR3 size: 15 residues. The trim removed 5 bases at V and 3 bases at J, leaving 4 bases unmatched. Germline-derived CDR1 and CDR2 are SGHAT and FQDESV (reference sequence). The CDR3 DNA is TGTGCCAGCAGCCCTAGCGGGAGGAGGACAGATACGCAGTATTTT. It encodes CASSPSGRRTDTQYF.

This clone was seen a handful of times. The genes are TRBV30 and TRBJ1-1; maybe TRBD1 (6 bases). V lost 5 bases, J lost 5 bases, and 18 bases lay in between. This CDR3 spans 14 amino acids. Germline V gene data show CDR1 as GTSNPN and CDR2 as SVGIG (reference sequence). As DNA, the CDR3 is TGTGCCTGGGGTAACAGGGCACGAGGGACTGAAGCTTTCTTT. This sequence encodes CAWGNRARGTEAFF.

Here the CDR3 reads CASSSRQGSLGTEAFF. In DNA form, the CDR3 reads TGTGCCAGCAGTTCCAGACAGGGTAGTTTGGGCACTGAAGCTTTCTTT. V usage is TRBV6-2 or TRBV6-3 and J usage is TRBJ1-1, with 7 positions matching TRBD1. The CDR3 has 16 amino acids. CDR1 MNHEY and CDR2 SVGEGT come from the germline V gene. The V segment lost 4 bases and the J segment 4 bases; nucleotides outside the gene matches: 12.

The chain has TRBV24-1 and TRBJ2-1; 8 positions agree with TRBD1. Germline values: CDR1 KGHDR, CDR2 SFDVKD. There are 15 residues in the CDR3. J was trimmed by 8 bases and V by 5 bases; bases with no gene match: 10. This CDR3 is CATSATIQGAHEQFF. Here the CDR3 DNA reads TGTGCCACCAGTGCTACGATTCAGGGGGCCCATGAGCAGTTCTTC.